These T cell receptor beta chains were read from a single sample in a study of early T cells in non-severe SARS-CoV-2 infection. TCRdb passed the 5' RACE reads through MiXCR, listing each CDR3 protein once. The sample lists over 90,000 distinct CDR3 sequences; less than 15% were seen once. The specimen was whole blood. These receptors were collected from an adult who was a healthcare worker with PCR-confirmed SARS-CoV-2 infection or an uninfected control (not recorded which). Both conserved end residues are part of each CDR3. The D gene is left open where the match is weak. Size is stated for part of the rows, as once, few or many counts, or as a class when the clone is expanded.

CDR3 DNA: TGCAGTGCTAGCGCGGGACTCACAGATACGCAGTATTTT
CDR3 protein: CSASAGLTDTQYF
clone size: -
J gene: TRBJ2-3
D gene: -
CDR3 length: 13
V gene: TRBV20-1

CDR3 DNA: TGTGCCAGCAGCCAAGGAGGGCCGCCCGATACGCAGTATTTT
CDR3 protein: CASSQGGPPDTQYF
clone size: many
J gene: TRBJ2-3
D gene: -
CDR3 length: 14
V gene: TRBV7-7

CDR3 DNA: TGTGCCAGCAGTCAATATGGCGGAGGGAGCACAGATACGCAGTATTTT
CDR3 protein: CASSQYGGGSTDTQYF
clone size: many
J gene: TRBJ2-3
D gene: -
CDR3 length: 16
V gene: TRBV6-5

CDR3 DNA: TGTGCCAGCAGTACCGGGACTAGCGGCACAGATACGCAGTATTTT
CDR3 protein: CASSTGTSGTDTQYF
clone size: -
J gene: TRBJ2-3
D gene: TRBD2
CDR3 length: 15
V gene: TRBV2

CDR3 DNA: TGTGCCAGCAGTTCCAGAAACCGGGGTACTAATGAAAAACTGTTTTTT
CDR3 protein: CASSSRNRGTNEKLFF
clone size: few
J gene: TRBJ1-4
D gene: -
CDR3 length: 16
V gene: TRBV12-3/TRBV12-4

CDR3 DNA: TGCGCCAGCAGCTTGTACCGCACGGGACCGGCAAATTCACCCCTCCACTTT
CDR3 protein: CASSLYRTGPANSPLHF
clone size: few
J gene: TRBJ1-6
D gene: -
CDR3 length: 17
V gene: TRBV5-1

CDR3 DNA: TGTGCCAGCAGCTTAAGCGCTGGGGGTGAAAAACTGTTTTTT
CDR3 protein: CASSLSAGGEKLFF
clone size: -
J gene: TRBJ1-4
D gene: -
CDR3 length: 14
V gene: TRBV7-9

CDR3 DNA: TGTGCCACCAGCAGAGCGGGACAGGGGCAAGAGACCCAGTACTTC
CDR3 protein: CATSRAGQGQETQYF
clone size: -
J gene: TRBJ2-5
D gene: TRBD1
CDR3 length: 15
V gene: TRBV15

CDR3 DNA: TGTGCCAGCAGCTTAGAGTCCGGACCCCCTCACGAGCAGTACTTC
CDR3 protein: CASSLESGPPHEQYF
clone size: few
J gene: TRBJ2-7
D gene: -
CDR3 length: 15
V gene: TRBV7-2

CDR3 DNA: TGTGCCATCGTAACCGAAATAAGGGGGACCGCCTTGGATGGCTACACCTTC
CDR3 protein: CAIVTEIRGTALDGYTF
clone size: many
J gene: TRBJ1-2
D gene: -
CDR3 length: 17
V gene: TRBV10-3

CDR3 DNA: TGTGCCAGCAGTTTAACAAAACAAGGGAACACTGAAGCTTTCTTT
CDR3 protein: CASSLTKQGNTEAFF
clone size: many
J gene: TRBJ1-1
D gene: -
CDR3 length: 15
V gene: TRBV28

CDR3 DNA: TGTGCCAGCACCGGATCTTGGTCCCACGAGCAGTACTTC
CDR3 protein: CASTGSWSHEQYF
clone size: -
J gene: TRBJ2-7
D gene: -
CDR3 length: 13
V gene: TRBV12-3/TRBV12-4

CDR3 DNA: TGCGCCAGCAGCCCCGGGACAGGGCTTTACCGGGAGGCCCGCTACGAGCAGTACTTC
CDR3 protein: CASSPGTGLYREARYEQYF
clone size: -
J gene: TRBJ2-7
D gene: TRBD1
CDR3 length: 19
V gene: TRBV5-1

CDR3 DNA: TGTGCCAGCAGCTTGCATCAGGTTCTCGAGACCCAGTACTTC
CDR3 protein: CASSLHQVLETQYF
clone size: few
J gene: TRBJ2-5
D gene: -
CDR3 length: 14
V gene: TRBV5-5

CDR3 DNA: TGTGCCAGCCTCGCGCCCGGGGAGCTGTTTTTT
CDR3 protein: CASLAPGELFF
clone size: few
J gene: TRBJ2-2
D gene: -
CDR3 length: 11
V gene: TRBV11-2

CDR3 DNA: TGTGCCAGCAGTTACAGGGGGCAGGGCACTGAAGCTTTCTTT
CDR3 protein: CASSYRGQGTEAFF
clone size: -
J gene: TRBJ1-1
D gene: TRBD1
CDR3 length: 14
V gene: TRBV6-2/TRBV6-3

CDR3 DNA: TGCAGACAAGAAAGGCTAGTCAACAATGAGCAGTTCTTC
CDR3 protein: CRQERLVNNEQFF
clone size: few
J gene: TRBJ2-1
D gene: -
CDR3 length: 13
V gene: TRBV20-1

CDR3 DNA: TGTGCCAGTAGCCCCACCCTCGGACAGGGCCGGAACGAGCAGTACTTC
CDR3 protein: CASSPTLGQGRNEQYF
clone size: -
J gene: TRBJ2-7
D gene: TRBD1
CDR3 length: 16
V gene: TRBV19

CDR3 DNA: TGTGCCAGCAGCCCCTCAGGGGCCACTGAAGCTTTCTTT
CDR3 protein: CASSPSGATEAFF
clone size: many
J gene: TRBJ1-1
D gene: -
CDR3 length: 13
V gene: TRBV9

CDR3 DNA: TGTGCCAACCCGGCGGGAGTAAATTACAATGAGCAGTTCTTC
CDR3 protein: CANPAGVNYNEQFF
clone size: many
J gene: TRBJ2-1
D gene: TRBD2
CDR3 length: 14
V gene: TRBV25-1

CDR3 DNA: TGTGCCAGCAGTTTAAGGGGGAAGCAGTTCTTC
CDR3 protein: CASSLRGKQFF
clone size: many
J gene: TRBJ2-1
D gene: -
CDR3 length: 11
V gene: TRBV28

CDR3 DNA: TGTGCCAGCAGTTCCAGCGGGAGGGTCCTCTACAATGAGCAGTTCTTC
CDR3 protein: CASSSSGRVLYNEQFF
clone size: -
J gene: TRBJ2-1
D gene: TRBD2
CDR3 length: 16
V gene: TRBV28

CDR3 DNA: TGCGCCAGTGGACTAGGGGGCACAGATACGCAGTATTTT
CDR3 protein: CASGLGGTDTQYF
clone size: -
J gene: TRBJ2-3
D gene: TRBD2
CDR3 length: 13
V gene: TRBV5-1

CDR3 DNA: TGTGCCAGCAGTTTAGGCCCTTGGACAGGTCAAAACCATGGCTACACCTTC
CDR3 protein: CASSLGPWTGQNHGYTF
clone size: many
J gene: TRBJ1-2
D gene: TRBD1
CDR3 length: 17
V gene: TRBV28

CDR3 DNA: TGTGCCAGCAGTGACAGGAGCGTTCTAAATGAGCAGTTCTTC
CDR3 protein: CASSDRSVLNEQFF
clone size: -
J gene: TRBJ2-1
D gene: -
CDR3 length: 14
V gene: TRBV2

CDR3 DNA: TGTGCCAGCAGCCGGGCCGCCCAAGAGACCCAGTACTTC
CDR3 protein: CASSRAAQETQYF
clone size: -
J gene: TRBJ2-5
D gene: -
CDR3 length: 13
V gene: TRBV6-2/TRBV6-3

CDR3 DNA: TGTGCCAGTAAAAGTTACGGGCCAACGGACACCGGGGAGCTGTTTTTT
CDR3 protein: CASKSYGPTDTGELFF
clone size: many
J gene: TRBJ2-2
D gene: -
CDR3 length: 16
V gene: TRBV19

CDR3 DNA: TGTGCCAGCAGCTCCCGACAGGGACGGTTCTTC
CDR3 protein: CASSSRQGRFF
clone size: -
J gene: TRBJ2-1
D gene: TRBD1
CDR3 length: 11
V gene: TRBV7-9

CDR3 DNA: TGTGCCAGCAGTCGTTGGGAGGCCGGGGAGCTGTTTTTT
CDR3 protein: CASSRWEAGELFF
clone size: few
J gene: TRBJ2-2
D gene: -
CDR3 length: 13
V gene: TRBV7-6

CDR3 DNA: TGTGCCAGCAGCTTCACACCCGGTTCGGTCGATACGCAGTATTTT
CDR3 protein: CASSFTPGSVDTQYF
clone size: many
J gene: TRBJ2-3
D gene: -
CDR3 length: 15
V gene: TRBV11-2

CDR3 DNA: TGTGCCACCAGCAGAGATCTGAAGGGGTACGAGCAGTACTTC
CDR3 protein: CATSRDLKGYEQYF
clone size: many
J gene: TRBJ2-7
D gene: -
CDR3 length: 14
V gene: TRBV15

CDR3 DNA: TGTGCCAGCAGCCGAAGCTCCAGCGGGACGCACTACAATGAGCAGTTCTTC
CDR3 protein: CASSRSSSGTHYNEQFF
clone size: many
J gene: TRBJ2-1
D gene: TRBD2
CDR3 length: 17
V gene: TRBV6-2/TRBV6-3

CDR3 DNA: TGTGCCAGCAGCCATCGATCCCGGGAATCAGTAACCTTC
CDR3 protein: CASSHRSRESVTF
clone size: few
J gene: TRBJ1-2
D gene: -
CDR3 length: 13
V gene: TRBV3-1

CDR3 DNA: TGTGCTAGTGCCCGAGACAGTAATGAGCAGTTCTTC
CDR3 protein: CASARDSNEQFF
clone size: -
J gene: TRBJ2-1
D gene: -
CDR3 length: 12
V gene: TRBV12-5